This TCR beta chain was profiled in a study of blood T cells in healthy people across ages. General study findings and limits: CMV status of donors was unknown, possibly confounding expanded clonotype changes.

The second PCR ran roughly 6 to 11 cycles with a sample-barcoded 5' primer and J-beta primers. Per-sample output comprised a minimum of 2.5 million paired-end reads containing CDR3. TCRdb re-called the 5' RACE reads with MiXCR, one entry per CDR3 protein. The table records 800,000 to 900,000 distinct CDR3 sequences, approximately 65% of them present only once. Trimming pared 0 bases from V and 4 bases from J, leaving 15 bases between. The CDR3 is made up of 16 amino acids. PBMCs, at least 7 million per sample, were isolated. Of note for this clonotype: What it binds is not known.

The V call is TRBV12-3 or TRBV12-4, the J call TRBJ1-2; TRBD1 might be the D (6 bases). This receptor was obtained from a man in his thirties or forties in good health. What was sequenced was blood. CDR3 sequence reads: CASSLAYREKGYGYTF. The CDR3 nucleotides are TGTGCCAGCAGTTTAGCGTACAGGGAGAAGGGCTATGGCTACACCTTC.